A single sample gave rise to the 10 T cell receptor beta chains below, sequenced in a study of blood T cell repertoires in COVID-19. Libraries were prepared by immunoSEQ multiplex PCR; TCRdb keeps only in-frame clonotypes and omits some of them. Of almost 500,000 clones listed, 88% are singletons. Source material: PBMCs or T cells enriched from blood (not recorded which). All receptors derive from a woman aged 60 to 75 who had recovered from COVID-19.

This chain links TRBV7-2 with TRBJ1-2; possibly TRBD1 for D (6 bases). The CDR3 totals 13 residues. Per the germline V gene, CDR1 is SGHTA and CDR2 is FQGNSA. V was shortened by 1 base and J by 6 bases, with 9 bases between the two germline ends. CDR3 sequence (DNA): TGTGCCAGCAGCTTAGGGGCAGGGGATGGCTACACCTTC. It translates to CASSLGAGDGYTF.

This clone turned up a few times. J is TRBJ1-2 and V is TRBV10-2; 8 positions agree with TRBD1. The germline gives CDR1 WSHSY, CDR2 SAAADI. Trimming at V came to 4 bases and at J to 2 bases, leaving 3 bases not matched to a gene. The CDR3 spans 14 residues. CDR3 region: CASSGQGTNYGYTF. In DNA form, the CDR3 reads TGCGCCAGCAGTGGACAGGGGACGAACTATGGCTACACCTTC.

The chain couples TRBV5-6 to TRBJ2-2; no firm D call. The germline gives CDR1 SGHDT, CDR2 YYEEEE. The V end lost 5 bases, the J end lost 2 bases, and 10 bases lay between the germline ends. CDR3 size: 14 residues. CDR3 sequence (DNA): TGTGCCAGCAGTTACGGTCAAAACACCGGGGAGCTGTTTTTT. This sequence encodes CASSYGQNTGELFF.

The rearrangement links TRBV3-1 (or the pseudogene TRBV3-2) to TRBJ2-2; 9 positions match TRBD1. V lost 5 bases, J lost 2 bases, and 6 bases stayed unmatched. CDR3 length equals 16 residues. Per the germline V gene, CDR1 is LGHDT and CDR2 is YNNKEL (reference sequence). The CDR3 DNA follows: TGTGCCAGCAGCGCTACAGGGGGCTCAAACACCGGGGAGCTGTTTTTT. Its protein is CASSATGGSNTGELFF.

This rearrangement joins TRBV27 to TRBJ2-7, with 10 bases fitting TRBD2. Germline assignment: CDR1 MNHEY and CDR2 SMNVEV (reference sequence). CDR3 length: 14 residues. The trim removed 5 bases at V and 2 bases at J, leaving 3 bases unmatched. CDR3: CASSPSGGAYEQYV. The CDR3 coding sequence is TGTGCCAGCAGTCCTAGCGGGGGCGCCTACGAGCAGTACGTC.

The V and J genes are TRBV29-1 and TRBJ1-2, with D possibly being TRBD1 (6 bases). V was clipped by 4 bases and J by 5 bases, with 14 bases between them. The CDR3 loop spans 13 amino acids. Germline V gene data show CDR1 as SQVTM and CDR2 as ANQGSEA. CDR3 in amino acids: CSVGAGVGYGYTF. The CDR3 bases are TGCAGCGTTGGGGCAGGGGTAGGGTATGGCTACACCTTC.

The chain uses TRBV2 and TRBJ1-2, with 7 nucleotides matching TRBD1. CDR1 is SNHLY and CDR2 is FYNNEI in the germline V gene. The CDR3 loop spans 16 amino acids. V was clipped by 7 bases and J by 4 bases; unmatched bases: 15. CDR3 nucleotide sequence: TGTGCCAGCAAATCCTTGGGGACAGAGAAAGGCTATGGCTACACCTTC. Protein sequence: CASKSLGTEKGYGYTF.

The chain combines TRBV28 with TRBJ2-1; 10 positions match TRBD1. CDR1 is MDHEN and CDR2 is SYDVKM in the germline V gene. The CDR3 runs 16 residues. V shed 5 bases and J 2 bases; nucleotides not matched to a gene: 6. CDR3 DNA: TGTGCCAGCAGTAGGGGAGGGACAGGGGCCTACAATGAGCAGTTCTTC. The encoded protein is CASSRGGTGAYNEQFF.

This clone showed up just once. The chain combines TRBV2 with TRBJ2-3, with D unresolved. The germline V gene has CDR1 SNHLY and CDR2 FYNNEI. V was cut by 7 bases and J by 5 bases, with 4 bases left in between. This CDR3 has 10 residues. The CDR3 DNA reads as TGTGCCAGCACCAGAGATACGCAGTATTTT. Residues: CASTRDTQYF.

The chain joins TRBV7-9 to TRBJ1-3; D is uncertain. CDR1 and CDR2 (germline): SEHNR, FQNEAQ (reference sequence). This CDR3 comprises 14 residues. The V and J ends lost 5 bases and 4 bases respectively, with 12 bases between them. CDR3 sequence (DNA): TGTGCCAGCAGCGCTATAGAGGGAGGAAACACCATATATTTT. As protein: CASSAIEGGNTIYF.